This T cell receptor (beta chain) came from a study of cytomegalovirus exposure and HLA in healthy donors. The CDR3 length is 15 residues. Germline CDR1 is SGHTA and CDR2 is FQGTGA. With V trimmed by 3 bases and J by 6 bases, 5 bases remained unmatched. The PCR made use of 60 Vbeta and 13 Jbeta primers. Data came from immunoSEQ multiplex PCR; TCRdb stores just in-frame clones and leaves some out. Among about 89,000 clones listed, roughly 80% were seen once. This TCR derives from a man aged 30 to 39 in good health and CMV-seropositive. The rearrangement uses TRBV7-3 and TRBJ1-6; TRBD1 matches 7 bases. Input material: PBMCs. The CDR3 coding sequence is TGTGCCAGCAGCTTTGACAGGGCGAGTAATTCACCCCTCCACTTT. Its translation: CASSFDRASNSPLHF.